The TCR beta chain under discussion was sequenced for a study of T cell responses to AZD1222 COVID-19 vaccine. Assay used: immunoSEQ multiplex PCR; TCRdb lists only in-frame clones, some missing. The data contain 150,000 or so clones, roughly nine tenths of them singletons. The CDR3 loop spans 15 amino acids. Germline V lookup: CDR1 SGHRS, CDR2 YFSETQ. The V end lost 3 bases, the J end lost 0 bases, and 12 bases lay between the germline ends. The study's findings and limits: The reported proportion of spike-specific TCRs targeting unmutated variant regions was nearly half. Mostly white British, mostly female donors; authors suggested clonal diversity may be underestimated. With two AZD1222 doses given, Spike-specific TCR breadth and depth both rose.

Points on this clone: The antigen is unknown.

The chain recombines TRBV5-1 with TRBJ2-5; D gene ambiguous. The sequence derives from an adult in good health. The source was peripheral blood, collected on day 0 of MenACWY control vaccination. The CDR3, as DNA: TGCGCCAGCAGCTCCCTCGGAGATTACCAAGAGACCCAGTACTTC. Encoded protein: CASSSLGDYQETQYF.